This TCR beta chain was documented in a study of T cells in localized non-small cell lung cancer. Study results and limitations: There was higher T cell clonality in uninvolved adjacent lung than in tumor, and it was highest there. Within adjacent lung there appeared a median approximately 60 of the top 100 tumor clones.

The method was immunoSEQ multiplex PCR; TCRdb's version includes in-frame clones alone and lacks a portion of them. The data contain 950 to 1,500 clones, about 27% of them singletons. This CDR3 is 15 amino acids long. Germline assignment: CDR1 GTSNPN and CDR2 SVGIG (reference sequence). Trimming stripped 0 bases from V and 1 base from J, with 9 bases between. A remark on this clone: Its target is unknown.

Sequenced material: normal lung tissue next to the tumor, taken before any cancer treatment. This receptor was taken from a man aged 40 to 70 with stage II lung adenocarcinoma. This chain uses TRBV30 with TRBJ2-2; TRBD2 is a possible D gene (5 bases). The CDR3: CAWSVFGGNTGELFF. The CDR3 DNA follows: TGTGCCTGGAGTGTCTTTGGAGGGAACACCGGGGAGCTGTTTTTT.